A selection of T cell receptor beta chains follows, all from one sample in a study of cytomegalovirus exposure and HLA in healthy donors. Profiling relied on immunoSEQ multiplex PCR, and the TCRdb table lists in-frame clones only, not all of them. This sample has approximately 73,000 clones; about 81% occur once, and the top ten carry around an eighth. Specimen: PBMCs. Receptors were obtained from a man aged 65 to 85 in good health and CMV-seronegative. The CDR3 runs from the conserved cysteine through the conserved F or W. A D gene is named only where the DNA matches it firmly. Only part of the rows carry a size: once, few, many, or a class if the clone is expanded.

abundance	v_gene	len	d_gene	j_gene	CDR3nt	CDR3aa
NA	TRBV10-3	12	NA	TRBJ2-7	TGTGCCATCAGAGGGGACACCTACGAGCAGTACTTC	CAIRGDTYEQYF
few	TRBV7-9	11	NA	TRBJ2-3	TGTGCCAGCAGCTTACAAGATACGCAGTATTTT	CASSLQDTQYF
NA	TRBV19	15	NA	TRBJ1-3	TGTGCCAGTAGTGTCCGCGGCACCCTCGGAAACACCATATATTTT	CASSVRGTLGNTIYF
few	TRBV6-6	13	TRBD2	TRBJ2-1	TGTGCCAGCAGTGCCCCCGGGGGGAATGAGCAGTTCTTC	CASSAPGGNEQFF
few	TRBV5-1	16	NA	TRBJ1-6	TGCGCCAGCAGCACAGGTACCGACGTAGATAATTCACCCCTCCACTTT	CASSTGTDVDNSPLHF
NA	TRBV10-3	16	NA	TRBJ2-2	TGTGCCATCAGTGAGCTCTGGGGCATAGGCACCGGGGAGCTGTTTTTT	CAISELWGIGTGELFF
NA	TRBV7-2	17	NA	TRBJ2-7	TGTGCCAGCAGCTTAGTTGGCGACTTTCGTCACTCCTACGAGCAGTACTTC	CASSLVGDFRHSYEQYF
NA	TRBV6-6	16	NA	TRBJ1-3	TGTGCCAGCAGTTACTTCCCAGTCGACTCTGGAAACACCATATATTTT	CASSYFPVDSGNTIYF
NA	TRBV7-2	13	TRBD1	TRBJ1-2	TGTGCCAGCAGCCGACAGGGCGACTATGGCTACACCTTC	CASSRQGDYGYTF
NA	TRBV5-5	16	TRBD2	TRBJ2-2	TGTGCCAGCAGCCTGCGACTAGCGGGCAACACCGGGGAGCTGTTTTTT	CASSLRLAGNTGELFF
NA	TRBV5-1	15	NA	TRBJ2-1	TGCGCCAGCAGCTTGGCCGGGACTCCCTCCAATGAGCAGTTCTTC	CASSLAGTPSNEQFF
NA	TRBV7-8	13	NA	TRBJ1-6	TGTGCCAGCAGCTTTTTACAGGATTCACCCCTCCACTTT	CASSFLQDSPLHF
few	TRBV6-1	15	NA	TRBJ2-1	TGTGCCAGCAGCTACGCAGCGGCCTCCTTGAATGAGCAGTTCTTC	CASSYAAASLNEQFF
NA	TRBV11-2	13	NA	TRBJ2-5	TGTGCCATCCAAGGGAGTCCTCAAGAGACCCAGTACTTC	CAIQGSPQETQYF
NA	TRBV5-4	16	TRBD2	TRBJ2-3	TGTGCCAGCAGCTCGACGAGGGGAGGGCCTTCAGATACGCAGTATTTT	CASSSTRGGPSDTQYF
NA	TRBV6-5	12	NA	TRBJ2-1	TGTGCCAGCAGGCGGACAGAGAGTGAGCAGTTCTTC	CASRRTESEQFF
NA	TRBV4-3	16	TRBD2	TRBJ2-3	TGCGCCAGCAGCCAAGATCGAAGCGGGGGCACAGATACGCAGTATTTT	CASSQDRSGGTDTQYF
once	TRBV29-1	14	NA	TRBJ2-2	TGCAGCGTTGTAGCAGCAACAACCACCGGGGAGCTGTTTTTT	CSVVAATTTGELFF
NA	TRBV25-1	13	NA	TRBJ2-5	TGTGCCAGCAGACGCTTCGGTGTGGAGACCCAGTACTTC	CASRRFGVETQYF
few	TRBV5-1	16	NA	TRBJ1-4	TGCGCCAGCAGCCCGAGTGGGGGGTCCGGTAATGAAAAACTGTTTTTT	CASSPSGGSGNEKLFF
NA	TRBV19	15	TRBD1	TRBJ1-1	TGTGCCAGGAGGACAGGGGGCATTCGCAACACTGAAGCTTTCTTT	CARRTGGIRNTEAFF
NA	TRBV10-1	15	NA	TRBJ2-3	TGCGCCAGCAGTGAGTCGGGGTGGGGGCCAGATACGCAGTATTTT	CASSESGWGPDTQYF
few	TRBV6-1	13	TRBD2	TRBJ2-3	TGTGCCAGCTTATATAGCGGGACGGATACGCAGTATTTT	CASLYSGTDTQYF